This T cell receptor (beta chain) was documented in a study of neurological immune-mediated disorders. In each sequencing run, over 160 million TCR-beta sequences were generated from 15-18 subjects. TCRdb re-called the 5' RACE reads through MiXCR, storing one row per CDR3 protein. The data contain some 120,000 distinct CDR3 sequences, 3.2% of them singletons. CDR3 length equals 16 residues. The V gene end was trimmed by 4 bases and the J gene end by 2 bases; junction bases not matched to a gene: 10. The germline V gene has CDR1 SGHVS and CDR2 FNYEAQ. There are many counts of this clonotype. The receptor was isolated from a woman aged 30 to 39 with multiple sclerosis. This chain connects TRBV7-6 to TRBJ1-1; 7 bases are shared with TRBD1. Sequenced material: PBMCs. CDR3: CASSSRGGQTNTEAFF. The DNA for the CDR3 is TGTGCCAGCAGCTCTAGAGGGGGACAGACAAACACTGAAGCTTTCTTT.